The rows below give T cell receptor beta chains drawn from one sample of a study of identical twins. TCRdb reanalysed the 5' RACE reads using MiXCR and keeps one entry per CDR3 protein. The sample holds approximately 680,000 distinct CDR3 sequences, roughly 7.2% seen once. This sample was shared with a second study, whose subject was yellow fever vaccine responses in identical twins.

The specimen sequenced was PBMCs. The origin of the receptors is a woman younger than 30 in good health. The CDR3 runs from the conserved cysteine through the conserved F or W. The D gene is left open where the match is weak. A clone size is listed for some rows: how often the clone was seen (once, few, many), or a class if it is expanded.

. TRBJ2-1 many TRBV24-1 CATSDEHGSLSYNEQFF TGTGCCACCAGTGATGAGCACGGGAGCCTCTCCTACAATGAGCAGTTCTTC
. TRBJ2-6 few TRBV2 CASSEYVSGANVLTF TGTGCCAGCAGTGAATATGTCTCTGGGGCCAACGTCCTGACTTTC
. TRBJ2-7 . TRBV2 CASSDNGVSSYEQYF TGTGCCAGCAGTGACAACGGGGTGAGCTCCTACGAGCAGTACTTC
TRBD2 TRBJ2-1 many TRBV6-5 CASSSSGRFEQFF TGTGCCAGCAGTTCTAGCGGGAGGTTTGAGCAGTTCTTC
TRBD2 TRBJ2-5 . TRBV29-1 CSVDGGGYQETQYF TGCAGCGTTGATGGGGGGGGGTACCAAGAGACCCAGTACTTC
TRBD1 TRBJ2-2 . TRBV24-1 CATSDPDRARADSTGELFF TGTGCCACCAGTGATCCCGACAGGGCGCGAGCGGACTCCACCGGGGAGCTGTTTTTT
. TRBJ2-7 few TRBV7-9 CASSLNGGRQYEQYF TGTGCCAGCAGCCTCAACGGGGGAAGGCAATACGAGCAGTACTTC
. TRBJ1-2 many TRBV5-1 CASSLASDGYGYTF TGCGCCAGCAGCTTGGCCTCAGACGGCTATGGCTACACCTTC
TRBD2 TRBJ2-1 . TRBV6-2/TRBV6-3 CASSYQWTSGAYNEQFF TGTGCCAGCAGTTACCAATGGACTAGCGGGGCCTACAATGAGCAGTTCTTC
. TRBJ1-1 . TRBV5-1 CASSLTGYATEAFF TGCGCCAGCAGCTTGACAGGGTACGCCACTGAAGCTTTCTTT
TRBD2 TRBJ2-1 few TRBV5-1 CASSLPSGGVDEQFF TGCGCCAGCAGCTTGCCCAGCGGGGGGGTCGATGAGCAGTTCTTC
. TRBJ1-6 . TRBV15 CATSREMGGRGLSYNSPLHF TGTGCCACCAGCAGAGAGATGGGAGGCAGGGGACTCTCCTATAATTCACCCCTCCACTTT
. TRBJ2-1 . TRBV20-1 CSARVRGSSYNEQFF TGCAGTGCTAGAGTTCGCGGCAGCTCCTACAATGAGCAGTTCTTC
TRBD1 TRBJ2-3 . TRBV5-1 CASSRRRGQGKSTDTQYF TGCGCCAGCAGCCGCCGCCGAGGACAGGGGAAATCGACAGATACGCAGTATTTT
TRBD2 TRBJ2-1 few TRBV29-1 CSVEYALAGGLYNEQFF TGCAGCGTTGAGTACGCACTAGCGGGGGGCCTGTACAATGAGCAGTTCTTC
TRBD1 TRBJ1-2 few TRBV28 CASRTTGEGYTF TGTGCCAGCAGGACGACAGGGGAAGGCTACACCTTC
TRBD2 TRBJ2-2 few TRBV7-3 CASSPLGLAGVGAGELFF TGTGCCAGCAGCCCCCTGGGACTAGCGGGGGTTGGGGCCGGGGAGCTGTTTTTT
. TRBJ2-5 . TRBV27 CASSLYFRETQYF TGTGCCAGCAGTTTATACTTCCGAGAGACCCAGTACTTC
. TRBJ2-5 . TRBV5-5 CASSLGRPGETQYF TGTGCCAGCAGCTTGGGAAGGCCTGGAGAGACCCAGTACTTC
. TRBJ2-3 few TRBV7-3 CASSLRGFPDTQYF TGTGCCAGCAGCTTAAGGGGGTTCCCAGATACGCAGTATTTT
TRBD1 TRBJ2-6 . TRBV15 CATSRDLIGQAITGANVLTF TGTGCCACCAGCAGAGACCTAATCGGACAGGCAATTACTGGGGCCAACGTCCTGACTTTC
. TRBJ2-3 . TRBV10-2 CASNLQGPRDTQYF TGCGCCAGCAACTTACAGGGACCCAGAGATACGCAGTATTTT
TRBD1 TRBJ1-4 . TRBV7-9 CASTTNGQGGQKLFF TGTGCCAGCACCACAAATGGACAGGGAGGACAGAAACTGTTTTTT
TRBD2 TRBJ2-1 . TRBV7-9 CASSRTSGRIDEQFF TGTGCCAGCAGCCGAACTAGCGGGAGAATAGATGAGCAGTTCTTC
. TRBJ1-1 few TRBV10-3 CAISEQRTVNTEAFF TGTGCCATCAGTGAGCAGAGGACGGTGAACACTGAAGCTTTCTTT
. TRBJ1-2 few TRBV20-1 CSARGAGRDGYTF TGCAGTGCTAGAGGGGCGGGGCGTGATGGCTACACCTTC
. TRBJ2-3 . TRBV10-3 CAIRSDSSHTDTQYF TGTGCCATCCGGTCCGACAGCAGCCACACAGATACGCAGTATTTT
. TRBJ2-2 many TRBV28 CASSPTAGTTGELFF TGTGCCAGCAGCCCGACGGCTGGAACCACCGGGGAGCTGTTTTTT
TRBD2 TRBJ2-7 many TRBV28 CASSATGGIYEQYF TGTGCCAGCAGCGCGACGGGAGGGATCTACGAGCAGTACTTC
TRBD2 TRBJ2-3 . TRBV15 CATSTSTSGRASVTDTQYF TGTGCCACCAGCACGTCGACTAGCGGGAGGGCCTCCGTCACAGATACGCAGTATTTT
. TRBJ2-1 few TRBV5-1 CASSSLGDSYNEQFF TGCGCCAGCAGCTCCCTTGGGGACTCCTACAATGAGCAGTTCTTC
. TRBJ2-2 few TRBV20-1 CSARISGTGELFF TGCAGTGCTAGAATTTCGGGTACCGGGGAGCTGTTTTTT
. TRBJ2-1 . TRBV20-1 CSARSTQGTLYNEQFF TGCAGTGCTAGATCCACCCAGGGGACCCTCTACAATGAGCAGTTCTTC
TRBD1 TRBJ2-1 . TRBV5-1 CASSSAGQGYNEQFF TGCGCCAGCAGCTCAGCGGGACAGGGGTACAATGAGCAGTTCTTC
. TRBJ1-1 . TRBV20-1 CSAIQGNTEAFF TGCAGTGCGATTCAGGGGAACACTGAAGCTTTCTTT
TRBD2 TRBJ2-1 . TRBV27 CASSTRLAVPYNEQFF TGTGCCAGCAGTACCCGACTAGCGGTTCCCTACAATGAGCAGTTCTTC
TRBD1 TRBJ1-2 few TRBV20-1 CSAGQGLLVSYGYTF TGCAGCGCGGGACAGGGGTTATTGGTTAGCTATGGCTACACCTTC